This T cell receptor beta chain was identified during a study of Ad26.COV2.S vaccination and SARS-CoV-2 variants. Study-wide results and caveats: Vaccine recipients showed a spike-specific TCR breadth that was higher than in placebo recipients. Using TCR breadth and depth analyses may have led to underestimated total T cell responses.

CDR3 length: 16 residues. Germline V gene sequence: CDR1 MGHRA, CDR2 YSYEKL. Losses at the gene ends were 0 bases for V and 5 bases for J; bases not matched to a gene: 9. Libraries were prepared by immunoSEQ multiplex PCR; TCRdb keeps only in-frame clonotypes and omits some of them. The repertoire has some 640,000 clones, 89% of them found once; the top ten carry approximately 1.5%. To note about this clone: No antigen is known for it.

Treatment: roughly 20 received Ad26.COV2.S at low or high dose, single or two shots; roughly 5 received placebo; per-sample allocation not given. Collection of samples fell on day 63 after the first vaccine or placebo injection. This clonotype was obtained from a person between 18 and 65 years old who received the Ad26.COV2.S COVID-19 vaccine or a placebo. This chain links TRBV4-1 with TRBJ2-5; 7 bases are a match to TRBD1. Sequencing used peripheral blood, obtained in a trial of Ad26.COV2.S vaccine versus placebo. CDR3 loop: CASSQDEGAAGETQYF. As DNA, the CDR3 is TGCGCCAGCAGCCAAGATGAGGGGGCGGCCGGGGAGACCCAGTACTTC.